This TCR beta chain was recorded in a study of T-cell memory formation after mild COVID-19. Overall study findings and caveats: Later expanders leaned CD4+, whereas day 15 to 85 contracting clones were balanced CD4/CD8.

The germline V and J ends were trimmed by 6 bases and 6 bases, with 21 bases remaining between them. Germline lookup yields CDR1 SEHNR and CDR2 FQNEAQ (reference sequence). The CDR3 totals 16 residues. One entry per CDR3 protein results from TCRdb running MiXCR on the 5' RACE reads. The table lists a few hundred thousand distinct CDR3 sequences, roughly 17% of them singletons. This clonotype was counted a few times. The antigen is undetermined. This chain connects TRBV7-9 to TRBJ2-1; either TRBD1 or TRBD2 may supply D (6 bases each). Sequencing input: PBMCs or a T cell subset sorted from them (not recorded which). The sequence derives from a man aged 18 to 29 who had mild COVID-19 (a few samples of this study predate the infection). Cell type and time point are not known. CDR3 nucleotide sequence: TGTGCCAGCAGAGTTGTGGGGGGCTTCCCACCCAATGAGCAGTTCTTC. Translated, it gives CASRVVGGFPPNEQFF.